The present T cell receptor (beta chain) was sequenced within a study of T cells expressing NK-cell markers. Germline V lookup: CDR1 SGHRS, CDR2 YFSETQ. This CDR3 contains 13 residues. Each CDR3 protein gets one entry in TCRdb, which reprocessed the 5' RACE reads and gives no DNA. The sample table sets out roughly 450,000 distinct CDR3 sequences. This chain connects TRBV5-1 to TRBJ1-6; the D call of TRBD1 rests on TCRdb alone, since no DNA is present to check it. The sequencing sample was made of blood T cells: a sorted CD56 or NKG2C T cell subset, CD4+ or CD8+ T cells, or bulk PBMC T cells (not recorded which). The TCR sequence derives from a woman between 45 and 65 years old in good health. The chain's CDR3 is CASSRQSNSPLHF. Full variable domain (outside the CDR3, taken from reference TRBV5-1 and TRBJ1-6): KAGVTQTPRYLIKTRGQQVTLSCSPISGHRSVSWYQQTPGQGLQFLFEYFSETQRNKGNFPGRFSGRQFSNSRSEMNVSTLELGDSALYLCASSRQSNSPLHFGNGTRLTVT.